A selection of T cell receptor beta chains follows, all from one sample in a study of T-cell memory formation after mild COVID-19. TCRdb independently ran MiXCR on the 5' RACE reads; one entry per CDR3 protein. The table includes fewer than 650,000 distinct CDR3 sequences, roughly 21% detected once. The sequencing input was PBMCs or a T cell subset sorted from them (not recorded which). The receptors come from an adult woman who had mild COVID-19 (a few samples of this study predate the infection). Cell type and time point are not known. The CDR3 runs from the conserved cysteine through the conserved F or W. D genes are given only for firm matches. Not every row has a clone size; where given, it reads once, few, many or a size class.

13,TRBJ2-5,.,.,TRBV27,TGTGCCAGCAAAGGGCAGGGGAGAGAGACCCAGTACTTC,CASKGQGRETQYF
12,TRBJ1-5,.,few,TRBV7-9,TGTGCCAGCGGAACGGGGAATCAGCCCCAGCATTTT,CASGTGNQPQHF
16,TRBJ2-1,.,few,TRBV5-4,TGTGCCAGCAGCCTCGCTCAGTGGAGCTCCTACAATGAGCAGTTCTTC,CASSLAQWSSYNEQFF
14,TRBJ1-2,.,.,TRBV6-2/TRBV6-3,TGTGCCAGCAGTTATGGGGCAATGGCCGATGGCTACACCTTC,CASSYGAMADGYTF
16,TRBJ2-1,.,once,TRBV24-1,TGTGCCACCAGTGGTGGACTTCCATCCTCCTACAATGAGCAGTTCTTC,CATSGGLPSSYNEQFF
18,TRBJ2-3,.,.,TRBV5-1,TGCGCCAGCAGCTTGCTGTGGGATGCCCCTACTAGCACAGATACGCAGTATTTT,CASSLLWDAPTSTDTQYF
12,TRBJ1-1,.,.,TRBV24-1,TGTGCCACCAGTGACGGAGGGACTGAAGCTTTCTTT,CATSDGGTEAFF
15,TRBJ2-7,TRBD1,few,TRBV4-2,TGTGCCAGCAGCCAAGAAGGACAGGGGGCTAACGAGCAGTACTTC,CASSQEGQGANEQYF
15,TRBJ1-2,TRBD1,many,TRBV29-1,TGCAGCGTTGGGGATAGACAGGGGGAAAACGGTGGCTACACCTTC,CSVGDRQGENGGYTF
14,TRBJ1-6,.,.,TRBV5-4,TGTGCCAGCACCTACAGAAGAGAGGGTTCACCCCTCCACTTT,CASTYRREGSPLHF
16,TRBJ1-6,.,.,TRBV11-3,TGTGCCAGCAGGCACCGGGACAACTCCTATAATTCACCCCTCCACTTT,CASRHRDNSYNSPLHF
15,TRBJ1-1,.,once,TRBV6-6,TGTGCCACCCACAACCCCGGAAGCCCGGCGATGAGAGCTTTCTTT,CATHNPGSPAMRAFF
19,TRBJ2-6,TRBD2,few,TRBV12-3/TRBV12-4,TGTGCCAGCACCATAGCTAGTCTAGCGGGTCCCTCTGGGGCCAACGTCCTGACTTTC,CASTIASLAGPSGANVLTF
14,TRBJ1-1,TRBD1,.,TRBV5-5,TGTGCCAGCAGCTTCGACAGGGTACGCACTGAAGCTTTCTTT,CASSFDRVRTEAFF
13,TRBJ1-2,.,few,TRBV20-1,TGCAGTGCTAGAGATGGCCAGAACTATGGCTACACCTTC,CSARDGQNYGYTF
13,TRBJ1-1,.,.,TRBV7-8,TGTGCCAGCAGCCGGATCATGAACACTGAAGCTTTCTTT,CASSRIMNTEAFF
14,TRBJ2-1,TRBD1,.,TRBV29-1,TGCAGCGTTCACGGGGACAGGAGCTACAATGAGCAGTTCTTC,CSVHGDRSYNEQFF
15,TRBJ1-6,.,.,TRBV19,TGTGCCAGTAACTCCGGGACTCTCTATAATTCACCCCTCCACTTT,CASNSGTLYNSPLHF
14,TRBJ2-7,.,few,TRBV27,TGTGCCAGCAGTTTAAGGGCGGTCCCCTACGAGCAGTACTTC,CASSLRAVPYEQYF
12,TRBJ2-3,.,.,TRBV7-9,TGTGCCAGCAGCTCCGGGACACTTACGCAGTATTTT,CASSSGTLTQYF
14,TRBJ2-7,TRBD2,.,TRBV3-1,TGTGCCAGCAGCCTCTCCGGGACTAGCAACGAGCAGTACTTC,CASSLSGTSNEQYF
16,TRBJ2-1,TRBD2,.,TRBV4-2,TGTGCCAGCAGCCAAGCAGGACTAGCGAGGTACAATGAGCAGTTCTTC,CASSQAGLARYNEQFF
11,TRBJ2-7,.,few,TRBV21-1,TGTGCCAGCAGGGAACACTACGAGCAGTACTTC,CASREHYEQYF
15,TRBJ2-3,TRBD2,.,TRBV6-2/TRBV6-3,TGTGCCAGCAGTTCCACAGCGGGAGCGGCAGATACGCAGTATTTT,CASSSTAGAADTQYF
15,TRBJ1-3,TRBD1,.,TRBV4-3,TGCGCCAGCAGCCCAGGGGGCCTGGGGGGAAACACCATATATTTT,CASSPGGLGGNTIYF
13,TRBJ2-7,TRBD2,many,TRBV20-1,TGCAGTGCTAGCGGGACTAGCAACTACGAGCAGTACTTC,CSASGTSNYEQYF
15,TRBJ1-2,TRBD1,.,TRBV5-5,TGTGCCAGCAGCTTGGCTGGACAGGTGGGGTATGGCTACACCTTC,CASSLAGQVGYGYTF
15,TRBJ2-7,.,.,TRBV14,TGTGCCAGCAGCCAAGATTGGAGGGGGGGCTACGAGCAGTACTTC,CASSQDWRGGYEQYF
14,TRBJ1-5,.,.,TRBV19,TGTGCCAGTAGTGCAGGAGACAGCAATCAGCCCCAGCATTTT,CASSAGDSNQPQHF
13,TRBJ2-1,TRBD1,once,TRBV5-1,TGCGCCAGCAGCTCTAGACAGGGGGTAGCAGGCTTCTTC,CASSSRQGVAGFF
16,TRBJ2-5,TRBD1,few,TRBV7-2,TGTGCCAGCAGCTTAGAGTTAGCAGGGGGCGGGGAGACCCAGTACTTC,CASSLELAGGGETQYF
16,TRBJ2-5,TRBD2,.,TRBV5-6,TGTGCCAGCAGCTCCAGACTAGCGGGAGGGCGATTGACCCAGTACTTC,CASSSRLAGGRLTQYF
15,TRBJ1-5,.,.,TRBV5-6,TGTGCCAGCAGGGCCGAGGCGGATCCTTCTCAGCCCCAGCATTTT,CASRAEADPSQPQHF
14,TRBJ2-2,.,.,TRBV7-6,TGTGCCAGCAGGGTAGAAGGGGACCCCGGGGAGCTGTTTTTT,CASRVEGDPGELFF
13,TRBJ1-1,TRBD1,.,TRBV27,TGTGCCAGCAGTTTATACAGGGGCGGTGAAGCTTTCTTT,CASSLYRGGEAFF
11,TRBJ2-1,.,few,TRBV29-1,TGCAGCGTTGTAATTTACAATGAGCAGTTCTTC,CSVVIYNEQFF